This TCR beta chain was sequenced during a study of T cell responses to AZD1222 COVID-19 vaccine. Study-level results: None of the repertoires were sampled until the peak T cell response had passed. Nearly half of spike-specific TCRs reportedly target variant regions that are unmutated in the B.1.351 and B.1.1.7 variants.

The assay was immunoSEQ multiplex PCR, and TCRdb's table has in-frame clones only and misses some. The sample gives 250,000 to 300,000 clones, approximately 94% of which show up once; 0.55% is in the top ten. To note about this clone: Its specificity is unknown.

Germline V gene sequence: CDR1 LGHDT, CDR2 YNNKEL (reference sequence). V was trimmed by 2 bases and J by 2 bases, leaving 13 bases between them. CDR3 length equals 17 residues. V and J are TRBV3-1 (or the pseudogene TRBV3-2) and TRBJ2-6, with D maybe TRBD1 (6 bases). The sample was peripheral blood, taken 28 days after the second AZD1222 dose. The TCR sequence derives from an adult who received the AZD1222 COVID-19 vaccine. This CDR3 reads CASSQPYNRAGANVLTF. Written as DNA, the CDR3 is TGTGCCAGCAGCCAACCATACAACAGGGCTGGGGCCAACGTCCTGACTTTC.